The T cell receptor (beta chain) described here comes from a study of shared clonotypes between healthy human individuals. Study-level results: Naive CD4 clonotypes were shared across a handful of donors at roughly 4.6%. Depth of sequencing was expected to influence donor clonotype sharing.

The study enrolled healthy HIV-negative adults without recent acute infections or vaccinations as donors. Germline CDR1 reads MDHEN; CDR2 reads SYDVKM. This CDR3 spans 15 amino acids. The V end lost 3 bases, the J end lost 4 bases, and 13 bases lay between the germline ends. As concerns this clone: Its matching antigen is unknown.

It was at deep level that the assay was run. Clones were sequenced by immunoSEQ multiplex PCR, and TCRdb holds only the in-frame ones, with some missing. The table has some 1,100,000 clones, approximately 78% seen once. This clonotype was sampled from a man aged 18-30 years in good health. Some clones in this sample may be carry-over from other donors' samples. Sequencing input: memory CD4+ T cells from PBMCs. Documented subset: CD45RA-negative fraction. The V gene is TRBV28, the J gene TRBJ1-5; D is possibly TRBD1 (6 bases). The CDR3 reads CASSLSGQGNQPQHF. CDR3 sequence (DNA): TGTGCCAGCAGTTTGAGTGGTCAGGGGAATCAGCCCCAGCATTTT. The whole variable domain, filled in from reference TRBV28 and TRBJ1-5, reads DVKVTQSSRYLVKRTGEKVFLECVQDMDHENMFWYRQDPGLGLRLIYFSYDVKMKEKGDIPEGYSVSREKKERFSLILESASTNQTSMYLCASSLSGQGNQPQHFGDGTRLSIL.